These 14 T cell receptor beta chains were sequenced from one sample in a study of CD8 T cells in ankylosing spondylitis. TCRdb independently ran MiXCR on the 5' RACE reads; one entry per CDR3 protein. Of 350,000 or so distinct CDR3 sequences in the sample, around a tenth were seen once. The source material was blood, either unsorted or a sorted T cell fraction (not recorded which). The receptors shown here come from a female donor with ankylosing spondylitis or in good health (not recorded which).

The rearrangement joins TRBV20-1 to TRBJ1-3, with a possible D match to TRBD1 (5 bases). CDR3 length: 14 amino acids. Germline loops: CDR1 DFQATT, CDR2 SNEGSKA (reference sequence). Trimming removed 5 bases at V and 7 bases at J, with 18 bases between. CDR3 sequence reads: CSAQGQWTPNTIYF. CDR3 nucleotide sequence: TGCAGTGCTCAGGGCCAGTGGACCCCTAACACCATATATTTT.

This clonotype was seen a few times. The rearrangement links TRBV15 to TRBJ2-7; 8 bases are a match to TRBD1. Trimming at V came to 4 bases and at J to 0 bases, leaving 5 bases not matched to a gene. Germline V gene sequence: CDR1 LNHNV, CDR2 YYDKDF (reference sequence). The CDR3 runs to 15 residues. In DNA form, the CDR3 reads TGTGCCACCAGCAAGAGAACAGGGGGCTCCTACGAGCAGTACTTC. This translates into CATSKRTGGSYEQYF.

The V call is TRBV7-6, the J call TRBJ2-2, with D unclear. Germline CDR1 is SGHVS and CDR2 is FNYEAQ. The CDR3 is made up of 14 amino acids. Trimming pared 4 bases from V and 2 bases from J, leaving 8 bases between. The CDR3 spells CASSSKTNTGELFF. The CDR3 coding sequence is TGTGCCAGCAGCTCAAAAACAAACACCGGGGAGCTGTTTTTT.

The chain links TRBV12-3 or TRBV12-4 to TRBJ2-3; D not resolved. This CDR3 comprises 10 residues. V lost 5 bases, J lost 4 bases, and 1 base lay in between. CDR3 in amino acids: CASSADTQYF. The DNA for the CDR3 is TGTGCCAGCAGTGCAGATACGCAGTATTTT.

In its sample, this clonotype was seen a few times. Here the CDR3 DNA reads TGTGCCAGCAGCCAACTGACAGGGAACAATCAGCCCCAGCATTTT. Its translation is CASSQLTGNNQPQHF. The chain joins TRBV5-5 to TRBJ1-5; 7 bases line up with TRBD1. Germline values: CDR1 SGHKS, CDR2 YYEKEE (reference sequence). This CDR3 region has 15 residues. V was pared by 4 bases and J by 3 bases, with 7 bases of the junction left unmatched.

This clonotype was picked up many times. The V gene is TRBV6-1, the J gene TRBJ1-4; 7 nucleotides align to TRBD1. Losses at the gene ends were 7 bases for V and 5 bases for J; bases not matched to a gene: 4. The CDR3 sequence is 13 residues long. Per the germline V gene, CDR1 is MNHNS and CDR2 is SASEGT. CDR3 nucleotides: TGTGCCAGCAAAGGGACAGCGAATGAAAAACTGTTTTTT. This encodes CASKGTANEKLFF.

About this clonotype: Its ends do not fully match the called genes, so a read error is possible. This chain links TRBV7-8 with TRBJ2-7; D is uncertain. The CDR3 has 15 amino acids. Germline CDR1 is SGHVS and CDR2 is FQNEAQ. CDR3 sequence (DNA): TGTGCCAGCAGCTCACTTAAGGGTCCCTCCCACGAGCAGTACTTC. Translation: CASSSLKGPSHEQYF.

This clonotype showed up many times. V is TRBV5-5 and J is TRBJ1-5, with D possibly TRBD1 on 6 matching bases. Trimming removed 4 bases at V and 2 bases at J, with 10 bases between. The CDR3 runs to 14 residues. In germline, CDR1 is SGHKS, CDR2 YYEKEE (reference sequence). In DNA form, the CDR3 reads TGTGCCAGCAGCCAGGCAGGGGGCAATCAGCCCCAGCATTTT. This sequence encodes CASSQAGGNQPQHF.

The CDR3 is CASSLDPSGGLMDEQFF. CDR3 coding DNA: TGTGCCAGCAGCTTGGACCCTAGCGGGGGGTTGATGGATGAGCAGTTCTTC. The V gene is TRBV5-5, the J gene TRBJ2-1, with 11 bases identical to TRBD2. CDR1 is SGHKS, CDR2 YYEKEE, per germline (reference sequence). V trimming: 0 bases; J trimming: 8 bases; junction bases outside the gene matches: 10. This CDR3 spans 17 amino acids.

The chain is built from TRBV5-1 and TRBJ2-6; D gene unclear. Germline V CDR1 and CDR2: SGHRS, YFSETQ. The CDR3 runs to 15 residues. The germline V and J ends were trimmed by 0 bases and 4 bases, with 8 bases remaining between them. Here the CDR3 reads CASSLGHSGANVLTF. The CDR3 region has the DNA TGCGCCAGCAGCTTGGGGCATTCCGGGGCCAACGTCCTGACTTTC.

The chain uses TRBV24-1 and TRBJ2-7, with D uncertain. The germline gives CDR1 KGHDR, CDR2 SFDVKD. Between the trimmed V and J ends, which lost 6 bases and 3 bases, there was a span of 11 bases. The CDR3 is 13 residues long. CDR3 DNA sequence: TGTGCCACCAGTCAAAGGTCCGACTACGAGCAGTACTTC. Its translation: CATSQRSDYEQYF.

This clonotype has at least ten counts. This chain joins TRBV11-2 and TRBJ1-4, with TRBD1 matching 8 bases. This CDR3 has 14 residues. V lost 2 bases, J lost 7 bases, and 3 bases stayed unmatched. Germline loops: CDR1 SGHAT, CDR2 FQNNGV. The CDR3 sequence is CASSLQGASEKLFF. The CDR3 bases are TGTGCCAGCAGCTTACAGGGGGCCAGTGAAAAACTGTTTTTT.

The rearrangement joins TRBV18 to TRBJ1-3; TRBD1 aligns across 9 bases. The CDR3 extends over 16 amino acids. Germline loops: CDR1 KGHSH, CDR2 LQKENI. The V segment lost 1 base and the J segment 4 bases; nucleotides outside the gene matches: 5. CDR3 sequence (DNA): TGTGCCAGCTCACCACTGGGACAGGGTCCAGGAAACACCATATATTTT. Protein sequence: CASSPLGQGPGNTIYF.

The sample holds many counts of this clonotype. The gene calls are TRBV7-2 and TRBJ1-5, with D perhaps TRBD1 (6 bases). The CDR3 consists of 14 residues. Per the germline V gene, CDR1 is SGHTA and CDR2 is FQGNSA. V was shortened by 10 bases and J by 4 bases, with 17 bases between the two germline ends. This chain's CDR3 is CATSLEGGNQPQHF. The CDR3 region has the DNA TGTGCCACGTCCTTGGAGGGGGGTAATCAGCCCCAGCATTTT.